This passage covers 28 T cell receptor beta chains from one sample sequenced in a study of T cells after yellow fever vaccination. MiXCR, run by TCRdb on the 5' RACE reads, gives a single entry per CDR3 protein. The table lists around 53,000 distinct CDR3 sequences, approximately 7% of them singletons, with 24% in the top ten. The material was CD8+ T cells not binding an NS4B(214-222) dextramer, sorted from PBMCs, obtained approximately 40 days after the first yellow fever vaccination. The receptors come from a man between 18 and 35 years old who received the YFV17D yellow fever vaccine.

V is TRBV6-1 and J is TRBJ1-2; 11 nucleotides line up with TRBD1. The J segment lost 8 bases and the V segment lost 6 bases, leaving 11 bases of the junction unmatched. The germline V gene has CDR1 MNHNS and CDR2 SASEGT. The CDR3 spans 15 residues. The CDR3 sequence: CASRPLGQGVGGYTF. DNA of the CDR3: TGTGCCAGCAGACCTCTGGGACAGGGGGTGGGAGGCTACACCTTC.

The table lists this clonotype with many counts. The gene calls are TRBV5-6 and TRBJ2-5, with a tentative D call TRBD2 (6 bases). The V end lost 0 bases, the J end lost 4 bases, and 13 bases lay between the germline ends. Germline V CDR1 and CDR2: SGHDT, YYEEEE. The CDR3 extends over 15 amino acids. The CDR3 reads CASSLGLWRGETQYF. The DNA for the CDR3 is TGTGCCAGCAGCTTGGGGCTTTGGAGGGGAGAGACCCAGTACTTC.

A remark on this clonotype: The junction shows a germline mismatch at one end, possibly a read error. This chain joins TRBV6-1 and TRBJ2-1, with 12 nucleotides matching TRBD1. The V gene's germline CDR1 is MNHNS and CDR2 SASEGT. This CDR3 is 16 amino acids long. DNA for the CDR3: TGTGTCAGCAGCATCGGGACAGGGGGCCGGTACAATGAGCAGTTCTTC. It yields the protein CVSSIGTGGRYNEQFF.

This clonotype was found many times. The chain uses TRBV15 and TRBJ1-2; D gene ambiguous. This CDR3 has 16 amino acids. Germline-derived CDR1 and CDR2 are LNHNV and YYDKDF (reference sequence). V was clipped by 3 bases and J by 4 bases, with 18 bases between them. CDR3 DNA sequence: TGTGCCACCAGCAGGGATAGATCGTCAGATCCCTATGGCTACACCTTC. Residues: CATSRDRSSDPYGYTF.

The CDR3 nucleotides read TGTGCCAGCAGTACGGACACCGGTTACGAGCAGTACGTC. Protein sequence: CASSTDTGYEQYV. The gene calls are TRBV7-2 and TRBJ2-7; tentatively, D is TRBD1 (5 bases). This CDR3 contains 13 residues. Germline assignment: CDR1 SGHTA and CDR2 FQGNSA. V lost 6 bases, J lost 4 bases, and 13 bases lay in between.

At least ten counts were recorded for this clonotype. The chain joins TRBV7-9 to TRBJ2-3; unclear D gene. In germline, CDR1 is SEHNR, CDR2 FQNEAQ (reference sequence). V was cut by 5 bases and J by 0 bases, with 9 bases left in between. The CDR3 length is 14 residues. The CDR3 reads CASSRPISTDTQYF. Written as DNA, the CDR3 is TGTGCCAGCAGCCGACCTATTAGCACAGATACGCAGTATTTT.

CDR3 amino acids: CSVEDLNEQFF. The CDR3 DNA reads TGCAGCGTTGAAGATCTGAATGAGCAGTTCTTC. The chain couples TRBV29-1 to TRBJ2-1; D not resolved. The germline gives CDR1 SQVTM, CDR2 ANQGSEA. CDR3 length equals 11 residues. Trimming cost V 0 bases and J 7 bases, with 4 bases left between them.

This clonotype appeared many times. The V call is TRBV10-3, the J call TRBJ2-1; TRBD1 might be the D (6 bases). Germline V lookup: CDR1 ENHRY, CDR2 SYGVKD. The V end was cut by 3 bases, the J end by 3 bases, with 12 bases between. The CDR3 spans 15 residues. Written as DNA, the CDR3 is TGTGCCATCAGTGAAGGGACAAGGGACTACAATGAGCAGTTCTTC. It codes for CAISEGTRDYNEQFF.

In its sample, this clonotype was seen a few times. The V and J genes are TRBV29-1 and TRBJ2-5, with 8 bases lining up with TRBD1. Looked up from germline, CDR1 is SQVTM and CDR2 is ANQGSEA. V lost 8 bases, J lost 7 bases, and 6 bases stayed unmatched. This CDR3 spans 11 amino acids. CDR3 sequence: CSSGQAATQYF. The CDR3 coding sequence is TGCAGCTCGGGACAGGCTGCGACCCAGTACTTC.

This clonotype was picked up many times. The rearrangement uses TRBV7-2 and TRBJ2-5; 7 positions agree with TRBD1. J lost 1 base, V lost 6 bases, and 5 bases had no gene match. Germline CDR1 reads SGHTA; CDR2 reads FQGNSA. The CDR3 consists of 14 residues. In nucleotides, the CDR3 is TGTGCCAGCAGTCAGGACAGGCTCCAAGAGACCCAGTACTTC. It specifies CASSQDRLQETQYF.

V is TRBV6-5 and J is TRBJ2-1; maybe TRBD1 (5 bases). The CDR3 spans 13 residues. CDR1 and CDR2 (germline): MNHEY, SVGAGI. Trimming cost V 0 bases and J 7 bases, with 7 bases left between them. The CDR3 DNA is TGTGCCAGCAGTTACTCTCAGGGTAATGAGCAGTTCTTC. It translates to CASSYSQGNEQFF.

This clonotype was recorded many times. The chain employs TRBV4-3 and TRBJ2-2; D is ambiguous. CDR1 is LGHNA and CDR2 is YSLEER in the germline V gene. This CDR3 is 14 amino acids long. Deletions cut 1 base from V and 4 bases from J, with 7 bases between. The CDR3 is CASSQVLSTGELFF. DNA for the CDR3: TGCGCCAGCAGCCAAGTACTCTCCACCGGGGAGCTGTTTTTT.

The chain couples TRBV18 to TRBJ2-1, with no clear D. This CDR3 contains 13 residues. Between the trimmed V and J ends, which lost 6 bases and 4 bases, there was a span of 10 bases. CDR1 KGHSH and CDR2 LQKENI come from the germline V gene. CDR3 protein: CASSPEGYNEQFF. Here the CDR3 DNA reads TGTGCCAGCTCCCCGGAAGGTTACAATGAGCAGTTCTTC.

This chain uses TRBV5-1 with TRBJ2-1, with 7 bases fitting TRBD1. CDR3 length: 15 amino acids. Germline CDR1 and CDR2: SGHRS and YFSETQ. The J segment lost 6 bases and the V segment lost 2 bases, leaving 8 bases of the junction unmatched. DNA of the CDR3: TGCGCCAGCAGCTTTTACAGGGGTACGGGCAATGAGCAGTTCTTC. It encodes CASSFYRGTGNEQFF.

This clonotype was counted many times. In DNA form, the CDR3 reads TGTGCCAGCAGTTACTCTACGGGGGGGCCTATAGCCGGGGAGCTGTTTTTT. Its translation is CASSYSTGGPIAGELFF. The chain recombines TRBV6-5 with TRBJ2-2, with 8 bases fitting TRBD2. Unmatched junction bases numbered 9, after V lost 0 bases and J lost 6 bases. The CDR3 has 17 amino acids. The germline gives CDR1 MNHEY, CDR2 SVGAGI.

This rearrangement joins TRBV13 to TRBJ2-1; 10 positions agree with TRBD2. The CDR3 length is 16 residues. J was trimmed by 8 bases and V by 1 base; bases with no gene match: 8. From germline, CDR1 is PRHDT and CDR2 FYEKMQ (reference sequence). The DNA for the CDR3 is TGTGCCAGCAGCTTAGCCCCCAGCGGGGGGGTATATGAGCAGTTCTTC. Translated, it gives CASSLAPSGGVYEQFF.

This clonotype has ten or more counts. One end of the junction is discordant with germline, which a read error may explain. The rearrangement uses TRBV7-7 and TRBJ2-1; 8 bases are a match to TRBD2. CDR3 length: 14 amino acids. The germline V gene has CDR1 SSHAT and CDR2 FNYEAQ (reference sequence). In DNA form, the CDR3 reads TGTGCTAGCAGTCGGGGGGGTCAGTTTGATGAGCAGTTCTTC. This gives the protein CASSRGGQFDEQFF.

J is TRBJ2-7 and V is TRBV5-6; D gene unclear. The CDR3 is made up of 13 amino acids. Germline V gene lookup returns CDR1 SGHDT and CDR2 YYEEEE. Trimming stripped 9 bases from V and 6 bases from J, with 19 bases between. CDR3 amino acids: CAMGPGLLCEQYF. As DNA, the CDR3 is TGTGCCATGGGCCCCGGGCTCCTCTGCGAGCAGTACTTC.

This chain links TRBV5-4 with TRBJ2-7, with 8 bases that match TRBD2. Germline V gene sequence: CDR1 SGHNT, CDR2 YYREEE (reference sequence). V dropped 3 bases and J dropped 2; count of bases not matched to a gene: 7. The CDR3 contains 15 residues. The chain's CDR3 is CASSSTSGGPYEQYF. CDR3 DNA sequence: TGTGCCAGCAGCTCCACGAGCGGGGGTCCCTACGAGCAGTACTTC. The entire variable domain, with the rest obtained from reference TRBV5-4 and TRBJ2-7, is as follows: ETGVTQSPTHLIKTRGQQVTLRCSSQSGHNTVSWYQQALGQGPQFIFQYYREEENGRGNFPPRFSGLQFPNYSSELNVNALELDDSALYLCASSSTSGGPYEQYFGPGTRLTVT.

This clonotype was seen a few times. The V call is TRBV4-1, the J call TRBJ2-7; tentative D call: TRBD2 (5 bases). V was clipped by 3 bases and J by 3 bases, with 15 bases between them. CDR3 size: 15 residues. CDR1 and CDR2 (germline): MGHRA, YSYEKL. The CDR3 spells CASSQSPGKVYEQYV. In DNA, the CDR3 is TGCGCCAGCAGCCAGAGCCCCGGGAAGGTCTACGAGCAGTACGTC.

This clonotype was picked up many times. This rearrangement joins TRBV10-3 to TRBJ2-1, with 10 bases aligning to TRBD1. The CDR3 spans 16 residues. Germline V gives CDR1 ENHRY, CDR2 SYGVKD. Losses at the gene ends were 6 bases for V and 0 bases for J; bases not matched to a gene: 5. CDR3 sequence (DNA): TGTGCCATCAGCTCCGGGACAGGGGACTCCTACAATGAGCAGTTCTTC. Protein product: CAISSGTGDSYNEQFF.

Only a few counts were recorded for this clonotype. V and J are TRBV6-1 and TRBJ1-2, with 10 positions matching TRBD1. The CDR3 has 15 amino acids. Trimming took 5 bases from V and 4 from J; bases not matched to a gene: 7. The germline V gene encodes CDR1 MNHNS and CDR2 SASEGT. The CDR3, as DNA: TGTGCCAGCAGTACCGGGACAGGGGAGGGCTATGGCTACACCTTC. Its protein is CASSTGTGEGYGYTF.

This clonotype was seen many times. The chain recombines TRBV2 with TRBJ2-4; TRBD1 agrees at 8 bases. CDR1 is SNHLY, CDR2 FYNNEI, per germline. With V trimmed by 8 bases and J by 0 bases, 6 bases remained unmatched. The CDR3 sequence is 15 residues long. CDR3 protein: CASRRTGQAKNIQYF. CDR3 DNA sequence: TGTGCCAGCCGAAGGACAGGGCAAGCCAAAAACATTCAGTACTTC.

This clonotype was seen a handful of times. CDR3 loop: CASSHAGQANLAFF. The DNA of the CDR3 is TGTGCCAGCAGTCATGCCGGACAGGCAAATCTTGCGTTCTTC. V and J are TRBV6-1 and TRBJ2-1; 7 bases are a match to TRBD1. The CDR3 loop spans 14 amino acids. CDR1 and CDR2 (germline): MNHNS, SASEGT. After removal of 5 bases from V and 15 bases from J, the junction contained 16 bases not matched to a gene.

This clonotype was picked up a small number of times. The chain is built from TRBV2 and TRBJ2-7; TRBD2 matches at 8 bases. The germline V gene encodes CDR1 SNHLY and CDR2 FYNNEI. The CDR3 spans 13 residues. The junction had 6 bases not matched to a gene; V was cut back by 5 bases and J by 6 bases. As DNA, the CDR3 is TGTGCCAGCAGTCTGGGACTAGAGGTCGAGCAGTACTTC. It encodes CASSLGLEVEQYF.

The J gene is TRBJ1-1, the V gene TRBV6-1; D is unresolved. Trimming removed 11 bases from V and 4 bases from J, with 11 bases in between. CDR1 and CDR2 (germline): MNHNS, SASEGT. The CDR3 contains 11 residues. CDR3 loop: CASRWGTEAFF. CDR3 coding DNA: TGTGCCTCCCGTTGGGGCACTGAAGCTTTCTTT.

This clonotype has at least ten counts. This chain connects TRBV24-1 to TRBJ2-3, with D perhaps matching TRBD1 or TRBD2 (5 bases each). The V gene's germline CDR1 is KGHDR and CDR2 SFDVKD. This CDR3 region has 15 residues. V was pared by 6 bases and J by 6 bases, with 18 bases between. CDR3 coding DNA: TGTGCCACCAGTCCGGGGAAGGGGTACCCGGATACGCAGTATTTT. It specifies CATSPGKGYPDTQYF.

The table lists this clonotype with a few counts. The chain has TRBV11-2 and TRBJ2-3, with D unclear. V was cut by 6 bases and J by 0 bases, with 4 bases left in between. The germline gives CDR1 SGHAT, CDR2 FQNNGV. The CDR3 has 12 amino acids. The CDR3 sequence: CASRPSTDTQYF. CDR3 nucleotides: TGTGCCAGCAGACCTAGCACAGATACGCAGTATTTT.